The T cell receptor beta chain under discussion was sequenced for a study of sequential checkpoint blockade in melanoma. Turning to the study itself: Patients were randomized 1:1 to nivolumab-then-ipilimumab or ipilimumab-then-nivolumab first-line.

Regarding treatment: randomized to nivolumab then ipilimumab (arm A) or the reverse (arm B). Patients had received no earlier DNA-damaging chemotherapy. Sorted cells were live CD3+CD8+, lacking CD19 and CD56, from PBMCs. Measured with immunoSEQ multiplex PCR; TCRdb has only the in-frame clones, and not every one. The data contain fewer than 40,000 clones, more than 70% of them singletons. V lost 2 bases to trimming and J lost 0 bases; unmatched junction nucleotides: 6. CDR3 length: 16 amino acids. Germline CDR1 is SGDLS and CDR2 is YYNGEE. The TCR was taken from a human donor with melanoma. This material consisted of CD8+ T cells sorted from blood (inferred from file names), taken from a patient given nivolumab and ipilimumab in sequence. This sequence joins TRBV9 and TRBJ2-3; TRBD1 matches at 7 bases. Written as DNA, the CDR3 is TGTGCCAGCAGCGTGTCAGGGGGTCCGAGCACAGATACGCAGTATTTT. Protein: CASSVSGGPSTDTQYF.